A selection of T cell receptor beta chains follows, all from one sample in a study of T-cell memory formation after mild COVID-19. In TCRdb, the 5' RACE reads were re-called with MiXCR into one record per CDR3 protein. The sample has 350,000 or so distinct CDR3 sequences, under 15% seen once. Sequencing was performed on PBMCs or a T cell subset sorted from them (not recorded which). All receptors come from a man in his late teens or twenties who had mild COVID-19 (a few samples of this study predate the infection). Cell type and time point are not known. CDR3s include the opening cysteine and the closing phenylalanine or tryptophan. Fields, in order: J gene, V gene, CDR3 protein.

TRBJ1-1 TRBV5-1 CASSLVGGENTEAFF
TRBJ1-1 TRBV5-1 CASTLASLNTEAFF
TRBJ2-1 TRBV4-3 CASSVQGRGNEQFF
TRBJ1-1 TRBV6-6 CASSYSLGGTEAFF
TRBJ2-1 TRBV2 CASSTEILASNEQFF
TRBJ2-1 TRBV4-2 CASSQDRGGVYNEQFF
TRBJ1-1 TRBV5-1 CASSNKQGGDTEAFF
TRBJ2-2 TRBV6-2/TRBV6-3 CATSIIVDTGELFF
TRBJ2-5 TRBV12-3/TRBV12-4 CASTIGRGTQYF
TRBJ2-7 TRBV27 CASSLVRQGSEQYF
TRBJ1-2 TRBV3-1 CASSQGNGGYTF
TRBJ2-2 TRBV11-3 CASSYGTTNTRELFF
TRBJ1-4 TRBV5-1 CASMDRGLSGTNEKLFF
TRBJ1-1 TRBV5-4 CASSDLDPNTEAFF
TRBJ1-4 TRBV7-9 CASSSAGLWNEKLFF
TRBJ1-5 TRBV6-5 CASRGQLNQPQHF
TRBJ2-6 TRBV7-9 CASSHPSGGRSGANVLTF
TRBJ2-3 TRBV5-4 CASSWGAGAIDTQYF
TRBJ1-1 TRBV4-1 CASSPREGMNTEAFF
TRBJ1-2 TRBV9 CASSPPRGGQPFYGYTF
TRBJ2-1 TRBV20-1 CSARGRTLDLIYNEQFF
TRBJ1-2 TRBV5-4 CASSPLNWAGGGYTF
TRBJ1-1 TRBV20-1 CSASVNSGGNTEAFF
TRBJ2-1 TRBV10-3 CRRRDQQFF
TRBJ2-2 TRBV20-1 CSARDLLRGADGELFF